A selection of T cell receptor beta chains follows, all from one sample in a study of T cell responses to AZD1222 COVID-19 vaccine. Here immunoSEQ multiplex PCR was the method, and the copy in TCRdb shows in-frame clones only, minus some. The sample contains tens of thousands of clones, more than 75% of which appear only once. The sample was peripheral blood, taken 28 days after the second AZD1222 dose. These receptors were collected from an adult who received the AZD1222 COVID-19 vaccine. Both conserved end residues are part of each CDR3. A D gene is named only where the DNA matches it firmly. A row's size may be missing; if present it is once, few, many or a size class.

abundance | d_gene | j_gene | v_gene | CDR3aa | CDR3nt
NA | TRBD1 | TRBJ1-2 | TRBV15 | CATSEGQSYGYTF | TGTGCCACCAGCGAGGGACAGTCGTATGGCTACACCTTC
NA | NA | TRBJ2-1 | TRBV15 | CATSNQYEQFF | TGTGCCACCAGCAACCAATATGAGCAGTTCTTC
NA | NA | TRBJ2-1 | TRBV11-2 | CASSFPGTPNEQFF | TGTGCCAGCAGCTTCCCCGGGACTCCTAATGAGCAGTTCTTC
once | NA | TRBJ2-7 | TRBV7-8 | CASSFVAELSYEQYF | TGTGCCAGCAGTTTTGTAGCGGAACTCTCCTACGAGCAGTACTTC
medium-sized | NA | TRBJ1-6 | TRBV6-2/TRBV6-3 | CASSYSPGGNSPLHF | TGTGCCAGCAGCTACTCACCGGGGGGTAATTCACCCCTCCACTTT
NA | TRBD1 | TRBJ1-5 | TRBV28 | CASIRTGGSSNQPQHF | TGTGCCAGCATTCGGACAGGGGGCAGTAGCAATCAGCCCCAGCATTTT
once | TRBD1 | TRBJ1-2 | TRBV6-5 | CASRRDRGTGYTF | TGTGCCAGCAGAAGGGACAGGGGTACGGGCTACACCTTC
few | NA | TRBJ1-3 | TRBV12-5 | CASGLDSNTIYF | TGTGCTAGTGGTTTGGATTCCAACACCATATATTTT
NA | TRBD2 | TRBJ2-5 | TRBV19 | CASSSGGRGGTQYF | TGTGCCAGTAGTTCTGGCGGGCGGGGGGGGACCCAGTACTTC
NA | TRBD2 | TRBJ2-3 | TRBV5-1 | CASSLALAGGFTDTQYF | TGCGCCAGCAGCTTGGCGCTAGCGGGGGGCTTCACAGATACGCAGTATTTT
few | NA | TRBJ1-1 | TRBV10-1 | CASSDEKNTEAFF | TGCGCCAGCAGTGATGAAAAGAACACTGAAGCTTTCTTT
few | TRBD2 | TRBJ2-1 | TRBV2 | CASSGLWGLAGARGDNEQFF | TGTGCCAGCAGTGGCCTCTGGGGACTAGCGGGGGCCCGGGGGGACAATGAGCAGTTCTTC
NA | NA | TRBJ2-3 | TRBV4-1 | CASSQEPNTDTQYF | TGCGCCAGCAGCCAAGAGCCCAACACAGATACGCAGTATTTT
few | NA | TRBJ1-4 | TRBV4-3 | CASSQEGTGLGEKLFF | TGCGCCAGCAGCCAAGAAGGAACAGGGCTGGGTGAAAAACTGTTTTTT